Sequencing of this TCR beta chain was carried out in a study of blood T cell repertoires in COVID-19. Background on the study: The samples span acute and convalescent COVID-19 from the United States, Italy and Spain. Sources were T cells, B-cell-depleted T cells, or PBMCs; the material itself was cDNA or gDNA.

Which cohort a participant joined came from the clinical history participants gave. Unmatched junction bases numbered 4, after V lost 2 bases and J lost 1 base. The germline V gene has CDR1 SGDLS and CDR2 YYNGEE. This CDR3 has 15 amino acids. As processed by the authors: From reference gene primer amplification, estimates of nucleated cell counts were derived. Sequenced by immunoSEQ multiplex PCR; TCRdb stores in-frame clones only, minus some. D and trimming were read from the DNA, whereas the V and J calls and clone size are those reported in that table. The sample holds about 260,000 clones, around 89% seen once.

This rearrangement joins TRBV9 to TRBJ2-3, with 7 bases matching TRBD2. Sequencing was performed on PBMCs or T cells enriched from blood (not recorded which). The receptor's source is a woman aged 25 to 45 with acute COVID-19. CDR3 sequence reads: CASSVSGYGTDTQYF. For the CDR3, the DNA is TGTGCCAGCAGCGTTAGCGGGTACGGCACAGATACGCAGTATTTT.